This note documents a single TCR beta chain sequence. CDR3 length: 18 amino acids. V dropped 7 bases and J dropped 2; count of bases not matched to a gene: 22. Looked up from germline, CDR1 is GTSNPN and CDR2 is SVGIG (reference sequence). These data are taken from a study of blood T cell repertoires in COVID-19. Study overall: Samples of COVID-19 (acute and convalescent) were obtained from the United States, Italy and Spain.

Sequencing was performed with immunoSEQ multiplex PCR; in TCRdb, only in-frame clones are kept and a portion is missing. The sample yields more than 300,000 clones, around 87% seen once. Enrolled during active infection, Seattle patients were then followed longitudinally. V and J are TRBV30 and TRBJ2-7; 8 bases are a match to TRBD2. The sequence was obtained from a young woman with COVID-19, enrolled during active disease. The sequenced sample was peripheral blood. CDR3 sequence reads: CALGGPGSRLATAYEQYF. CDR3 in DNA: TGTGCCTTGGGGGGCCCGGGCAGCAGACTAGCGACGGCCTACGAGCAGTACTTC. The entire variable domain, with the rest obtained from reference TRBV30 and TRBJ2-7, is as follows: SQTIHQWPATLVQPVGSPLSLECTVEGTSNPNLYWYRQAAGRGLQLLFYSVGIGQISSEVPQNLSASRPQDRQFILSSKKLLLSDSGFYLCALGGPGSRLATAYEQYFGPGTRLTVT.